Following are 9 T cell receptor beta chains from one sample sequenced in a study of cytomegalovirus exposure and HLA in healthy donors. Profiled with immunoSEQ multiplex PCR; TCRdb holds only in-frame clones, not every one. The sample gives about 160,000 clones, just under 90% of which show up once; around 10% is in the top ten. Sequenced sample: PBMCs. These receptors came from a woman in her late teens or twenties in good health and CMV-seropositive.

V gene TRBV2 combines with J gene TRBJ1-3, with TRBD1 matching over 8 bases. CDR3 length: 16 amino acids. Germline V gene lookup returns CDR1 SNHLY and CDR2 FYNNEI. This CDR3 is CVLTPDRARSGNTIYF. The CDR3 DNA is TGTGTGCTGACCCCGGACAGGGCAAGATCTGGAAACACCATATATTTT.

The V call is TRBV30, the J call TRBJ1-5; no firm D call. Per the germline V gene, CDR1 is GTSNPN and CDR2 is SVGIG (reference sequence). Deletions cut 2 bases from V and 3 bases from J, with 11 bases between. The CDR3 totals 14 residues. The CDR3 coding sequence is TGTGCCTGGAGTAGTCCGGTTGACAATCAGCCCCAGCATTTT. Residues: CAWSSPVDNQPQHF.

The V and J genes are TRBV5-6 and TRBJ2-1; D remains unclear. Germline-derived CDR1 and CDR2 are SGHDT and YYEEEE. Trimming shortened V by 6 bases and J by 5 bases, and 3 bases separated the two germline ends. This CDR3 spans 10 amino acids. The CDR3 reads CASTDNEQFF. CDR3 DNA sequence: TGTGCCAGCACCGACAATGAGCAGTTCTTC.

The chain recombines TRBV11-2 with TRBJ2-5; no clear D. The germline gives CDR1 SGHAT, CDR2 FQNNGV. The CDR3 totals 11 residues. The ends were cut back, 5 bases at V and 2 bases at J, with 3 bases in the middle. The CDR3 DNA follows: TGTGCCAGCAGCCCTCAAGAGACCCAGTACTTC. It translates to CASSPQETQYF.

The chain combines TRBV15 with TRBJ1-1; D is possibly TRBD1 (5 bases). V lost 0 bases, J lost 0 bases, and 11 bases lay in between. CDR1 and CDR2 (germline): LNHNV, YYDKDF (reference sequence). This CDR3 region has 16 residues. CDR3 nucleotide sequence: TGTGCCACCAGCAGAGATCGCGGGACCCTGAACACTGAAGCTTTCTTT. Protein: CATSRDRGTLNTEAFF.

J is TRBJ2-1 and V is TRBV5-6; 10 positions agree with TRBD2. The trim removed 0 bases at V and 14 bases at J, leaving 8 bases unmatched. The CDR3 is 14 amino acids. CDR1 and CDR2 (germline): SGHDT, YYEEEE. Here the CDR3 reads CASSLGEAGGPKFF. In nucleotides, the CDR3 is TGTGCCAGCAGCTTGGGCGAAGCGGGAGGGCCAAAGTTCTTC.

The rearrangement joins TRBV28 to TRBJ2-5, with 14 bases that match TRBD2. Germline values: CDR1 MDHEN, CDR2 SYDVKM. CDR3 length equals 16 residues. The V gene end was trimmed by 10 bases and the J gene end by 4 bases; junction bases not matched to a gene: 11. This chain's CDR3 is CATRPPGLAGVETQYF. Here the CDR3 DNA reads TGTGCCACCAGGCCCCCGGGACTAGCGGGAGTAGAGACCCAGTACTTC.

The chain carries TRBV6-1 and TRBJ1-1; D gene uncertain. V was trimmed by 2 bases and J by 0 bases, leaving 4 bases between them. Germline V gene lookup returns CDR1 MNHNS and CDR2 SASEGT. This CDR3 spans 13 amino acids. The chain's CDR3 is CASSEFMNTEAFF. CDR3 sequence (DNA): TGTGCCAGCAGTGAATTTATGAACACTGAAGCTTTCTTT.

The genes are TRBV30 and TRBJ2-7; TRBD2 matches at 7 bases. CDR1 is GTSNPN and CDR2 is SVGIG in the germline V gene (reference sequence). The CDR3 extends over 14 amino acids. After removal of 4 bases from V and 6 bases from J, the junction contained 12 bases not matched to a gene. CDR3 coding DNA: TGTGCCTGGAATACAGGACTAGAGGCAGGCGAGCAGTACTTC. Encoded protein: CAWNTGLEAGEQYF.